This TCR beta chain is drawn from a study of blood T cell repertoires in COVID-19. On the study more broadly: The United States, Italy and Spain were the sources of the acute and convalescent COVID-19 samples.

As originally analysed: Reference gene primer amplification in the assay estimated nucleated cell counts. TCRdb's copy holds only in-frame clones and misses some; the assay was immunoSEQ multiplex PCR. That table gives V, J and clone size, and the DNA gave D and trimming. The table shows a few hundred thousand clones, with 85% to 90% occurring only once. In terms of age and location, participants ranged from about 18 to 89 years and lived in about two dozen US areas. The clonotype was recovered from a young woman who had recovered from COVID-19. Sequenced input: PBMCs or T cells enriched from blood (not recorded which).

The CDR3 loop is CASSRGLAGAQETQYF. In nucleotides, the CDR3 is TGTGCCAGCAGCCGGGGCCTAGCGGGGGCGCAAGAGACCCAGTACTTC. This chain uses TRBV11-2 with TRBJ2-5; 10 nucleotides align to TRBD2. V lost 5 bases, J lost 2 bases, and 8 bases stayed unmatched. The CDR3 loop spans 16 amino acids. Germline V gene lookup returns CDR1 SGHAT and CDR2 FQNNGV.